This T cell receptor beta chain was observed in a study of regulatory T cells in long-lasting Graves disease (dated by TCRdb to the early 2020s). Context from the whole study: In the newly diagnosed Graves' disease group, patients had been taking antithyroid drugs for less than 3 months. This study used TCR sequencing and RNA sequencing of peripheral blood to compare persistent Graves' disease patients against newly diagnosed Graves' disease patients. The study was conducted in China and was registered as a clinical trial. A total of some 35 samples underwent TCR sequencing, from about 13 patients with persistent Graves' disease and 20 or so patients with newly diagnosed Graves' disease.

As for this clonotype: Its antigen remains undetermined. No base quality information exists; no much larger clone differs at one position.

The CDR3 numbers 15 residues from cysteine through phenylalanine. Of all the DNA, just the CDR3 is kept, 45 bases in frame from base 1. Cut back by 2 bases and 3 bases, the V and J ends lie 14 bases apart. The germline V gene (reference sequence) specifies DFQATT as CDR1 and SNEGSKA as CDR2. Library prep was done by multiplex PCR. For sequencing, an Illumina HiSeq 4000 was employed. iRepertoire HTBI primers and Arm-PCR amplification of CDR3 regions were used to construct TCR beta libraries. PCR products were gel purified before sequencing. For the original study's pipeline: Gene usage analysis of CDR3 amino acid clonotypes relied on the roughly 67 TRBV and around 14 TRBJ segments identified across samples. COPE and FqMerger were used to merge filtered high-quality paired reads into contigs. BLAST was used to align contigs to IMGT TRBV, TRBD and TRBJ reference genes, with CDR3 defined following IMGT. Any clonotype with a frequency above 0.1% was counted as a highly expanded clone. Repertoire diversity was measured by Shannon entropy, and V-J evenness by the Gini coefficient. A clonotype found in more than one individual was treated as public. TCRdb took the public reads, trimmed them with fastp at Q25, ran MiXCR for clone calling and kept in-frame beta chains. Records with the same CDR3 protein are collapsed into one entry carrying the most frequent genes and DNA. Here the V and J calls rest on TCRdb's processing, not on the authors' analysis. Recorded for this sample are roughly 400,000 distinct CDR3 sequences; 16% of them occurred a single time. In total, the top ten clones hold around a quarter of the sample.

The full study reports these points: Compared with newly diagnosed patients, patients with persistent Graves' disease had lower TCR Shannon entropy and fewer highly expanded clones, which suggests clonal expansion. The small sample size was acknowledged by the authors as a limitation that may reduce accuracy. The study examined only peripheral blood because the primary lesion, thyroid tissue, could not be accessed. Sequencing and analysis were restricted to the TCR beta chain. A larger number of public clonotypes was shared among persistent patients (more than 2,500) than among newly diagnosed patients (roughly 980). Preferential use of TRBV28, TRBJ1-2 and TRBJ2-5 was observed in persistent disease, whereas TRBV20-1 and TRBJ2-1 were favored in newly diagnosed disease.

This sample's time point label indicates: newly diagnosed GD, antithyroid drugs for less than 3 months. For both TCR sequencing and RNA sequencing, RNA was extracted from PBMCs using TRIzol. Graves' disease was diagnosed according to American Thyroid Association guidelines. Recruitment of patients was carried out at an endocrinology department in Xi'an, China. Each patient gave roughly 10 milliliters of peripheral blood, collected in an EDTA anticoagulant tube. Ficoll Paque Plus density gradient separation was used to isolate PBMCs, and no additional T cell sorting was done. An Agilent 2100 Bioanalyzer and agarose gel were used to check RNA quality, and a NanoDrop 2000 was used to measure RNA concentration. This same sample was also taken into another study, of T cells in Graves' hyperthyroidism and ophthalmopathy. As the second publication notes: Stable Graves' hyperthyroidism was defined as the absence of progression to ophthalmopathy over 18 months of follow-up. Hyperthyroidism patients were newly diagnosed, with disease duration under 2 months, and aged 18 to 65 years. Any patient with an uncontrolled infection, another autoimmune disease, pregnancy or lactation was excluded. Diagnoses were established on the basis of clinical symptoms, serum thyroxine and TRAb, thyroid ultrasound, and orbital computed tomography. The TCR CDR3 was subjected to a first round of RT-PCR using the HTBI primer set and the Qiagen OneStep RT-PCR kit. Most expanded thyroid clonotypes (frequency above 0.001) were also detected in blood, suggesting blood repertoires may reflect thyroid immune responses. A 13 V-J signature model separated ophthalmopathy from stable hyperthyroidism, with nearly 90% sensitivity and just under 84% specificity in cross-validation and 80%/75% in testing. In validation, the model predicted progression to ophthalmopathy a median of 6.5 months before onset, with around 70% sensitivity and 72.22% specificity. To identify distinguishing TCR V-J signatures, a discovery cohort of 90 to 100 patients was used, comprising some 45 with Graves' ophthalmopathy and 57 with stable Graves' hyperthyroidism. Prospective prediction of ophthalmopathy was tested in an independent validation cohort of approximately 19 hyperthyroidism patients and 15 to 17 patients who later progressed to ophthalmopathy. The 90 or so discovery patients were randomly split 7:3 into training and test sets. The study also compared thyroid tissue and blood T-cell repertoires from more than 5 Graves' hyperthyroidism patients. After sampling, hyperthyroidism patients received methimazole starting at 30 mg daily, and ophthalmopathy patients received high-dose intravenous methylprednisolone. Libraries were constructed in a second round of multiplex PCR, after which size selection and purification were carried out. Paired-end sequencing of the libraries was performed with 100 bp reads on an Illumina HiSeq2000. SOAPnuke was used to process the raw data, throwing out any read that contained adapters or uncalled bases, had a mean Phred below 15, or lacked an exact constant-primer or identifier match. COPE v1.2.5 was used to merge high-quality paired reads, and clonotypes were defined as unique nucleotide sequences. MiTCR v1.1 was used to align the clonotypes against IMGT TRBV, TRBD and TRBJ reference segments. Only V-J combinations with frequency above 0.0001, covering about 99% of repertoires, were analysed. The TCS score was defined as F50 (clonal expansion) divided by E x V (chaos), with BLOSUM62-based TCRdist calculated between CDR3 peptides within each V-J. Welch's t-statistics and random forest reduced 514 V-J features to around 14, which were used in a naive Bayes classifier (R e1071). No statistical method was used to fix the sample size in advance, and group allocation was not hidden from the investigators. TCR Vbeta CDR3 sequencing of 135 peripheral blood samples (around 45 ophthalmopathy, about 74 hyperthyroidism and roughly 17 progressor patients) is reported in the paper.

The chain uses TRBV20-1 and TRBJ1-5, with no confident D gene call. The sequences come from peripheral blood mononuclear cells (PBMCs), collected at new diagnosis, from a patient treated with antithyroid drugs. This TCR came from a woman aged 18-30 years with Graves disease. Donor details come from another sample of the same person, matched by shared clones. The CDR3 amino acid sequence is: CSARLSSRNNQPQHF. The DNA sequence is TGCAGTGCTAGATTAAGTAGCAGGAACAATCAGCCCCAGCATTTT.